A selection of T cell receptor beta chains follows, all from one sample in a study of shared clonotypes between healthy human individuals. TCRdb's table, derived via immunoSEQ multiplex PCR, lists solely in-frame clones and lacks some. The table records around 2.1 million clones, 93% of them present only once. Sequences were obtained from naive CD8+ T cells from PBMCs. All receptors derive from a man between 18 and 35 years old in good health. Some clones in this sample may be carry-over from other donors' samples. Both conserved end residues are part of each CDR3. D genes are given only for firm matches. Clone size is not always given. Where it is, it says once, few, many or a class for expanded clones.

V	size	D	J	CDR3	DNA
TRBV7-3	NA	NA	TRBJ2-5	CASGEEAQETQYF	TGTGCCAGCGGCGAGGAGGCGCAAGAGACCCAGTACTTC
TRBV5-5	NA	TRBD1	TRBJ2-5	CASSPGTGLQQETQYF	TGTGCCAGCAGCCCCGGGACAGGGCTCCAACAAGAGACCCAGTACTTC
TRBV6-6	NA	NA	TRBJ1-1	CASSAYRVPTEAFF	TGTGCCAGCAGTGCCTACAGGGTACCCACTGAAGCTTTCTTT
TRBV28	NA	NA	TRBJ1-1	CGTDGTMNTEAFF	TGTGGAACCGATGGGACGATGAACACTGAAGCTTTCTTT
TRBV27	NA	TRBD1	TRBJ2-1	CASSPWTGEVDEQFF	TGTGCCAGCAGTCCTTGGACAGGGGAGGTGGATGAGCAGTTCTTC
TRBV5-8	NA	NA	TRBJ2-7	CASSRRDSYEQYF	TGTGCCAGCAGCCGCCGGGACTCCTACGAGCAGTACTTC
TRBV11-2	NA	NA	TRBJ2-3	CASSPRTQGVGSDTQYF	TGTGCCAGCAGCCCCCGGACGCAGGGCGTAGGGTCAGATACGCAGTATTTT
TRBV6-5	NA	TRBD1	TRBJ1-2	CASSQDRGLRGYTF	TGTGCCAGCAGCCAGGACAGGGGGCTGAGGGGCTACACCTTC
TRBV18	NA	TRBD1	TRBJ2-7	CASSLLDRGSPYEQYF	TGTGCCAGCTCACTACTTGACAGGGGCTCCCCCTACGAGCAGTACTTC
TRBV27	NA	NA	TRBJ2-7	CASSSGPLSSYEQYF	TGTGCCAGCAGTTCGGGACCGCTTAGCTCCTACGAGCAGTACTTC
TRBV7-3	NA	NA	TRBJ2-7	CASSPRGAPAYEQYF	TGTGCCAGCAGTCCCCGGGGAGCCCCCGCCTACGAGCAGTACTTC
TRBV5-1	NA	NA	TRBJ2-7	CASMSLGNSYEQYF	TGCGCCAGCATGTCATTGGGGAACTCCTACGAGCAGTACTTC
TRBV27	NA	TRBD2	TRBJ2-7	CASSSHPLLAGEFHEQYF	TGTGCCAGCAGTTCTCACCCCCTACTAGCGGGAGAATTCCACGAGCAGTACTTC
TRBV28	NA	TRBD2	TRBJ2-3	CAWGLPDTQYF	TGTGCCTGGGGACTACCAGATACGCAGTATTTT
TRBV9	few	NA	TRBJ1-1	CASSDGMNTEAFF	TGTGCCAGCAGCGACGGGATGAACACTGAAGCTTTCTTT
TRBV7-8	NA	NA	TRBJ2-3	CASSPDYRTDTQYF	TGTGCCAGCAGCCCAGATTACAGAACAGATACGCAGTATTTT
TRBV7-9	few	NA	TRBJ1-1	CASSLVALNTEAFF	TGTGCCAGCAGCTTAGTAGCCTTGAACACTGAAGCTTTCTTT
TRBV2	NA	TRBD1	TRBJ1-1	CASSWDSWRTESVLNTEAFF	TGTGCCAGCAGTTGGGACAGCTGGCGAACCGAAAGTGTTCTGAACACTGAAGCTTTCTTT
TRBV9	NA	TRBD2	TRBJ2-5	CASSGRLALDFETQYF	TGTGCCAGCAGCGGCAGACTAGCGTTAGATTTCGAGACCCAGTACTTC
TRBV28	NA	NA	TRBJ2-7	CASSPNRTPYEQYF	TGTGCCAGCAGTCCAAACAGGACCCCCTACGAGCAGTACTTC
TRBV30	NA	NA	TRBJ1-1	CAWRARMNTEAFF	TGTGCCTGGAGGGCGCGGATGAACACTGAAGCTTTCTTT
TRBV28	NA	NA	TRBJ2-7	CASSVRVSSGEQYF	TGTGCCAGCAGTGTCAGGGTGTCCTCCGGGGAGCAGTACTTC
TRBV27	NA	NA	TRBJ1-1	CASSIRPRGGTEAFF	TGTGCCAGCAGTATCCGACCCCGAGGGGGCACTGAAGCTTTCTTT
TRBV28	once	TRBD1	TRBJ1-2	CASSPGQGIGYTF	TGTGCCAGCAGCCCGGGACAGGGTATTGGCTACACCTTC
TRBV7-2	NA	NA	TRBJ1-1	CASSQTGRGNTEAFF	TGTGCCAGCAGCCAGACGGGCAGGGGGAACACTGAAGCTTTCTTT
TRBV7-9	once	TRBD1	TRBJ2-1	CASSTTGASSYNEQFF	TGTGCCAGCAGCACGACAGGGGCTAGCTCCTACAATGAGCAGTTCTTC
TRBV6-5	few	NA	TRBJ2-1	CASSPLGNEQFF	TGTGCCAGCAGTCCCCTGGGCAATGAGCAGTTCTTC
TRBV19	few	NA	TRBJ1-1	CASSIEVWKEGETEAFF	TGTGCCAGTAGTATAGAAGTGTGGAAGGAGGGCGAGACTGAAGCTTTCTTT
TRBV19	once	NA	TRBJ2-5	CASSGRATETQYF	TGTGCCAGTTCGGGCAGGGCTACGGAGACCCAGTACTTC
TRBV11-3	NA	NA	TRBJ2-2	CASSASRSPGELFF	TGTGCCAGCAGCGCGTCTAGAAGTCCCGGGGAGCTGTTTTTT
TRBV9	NA	NA	TRBJ2-7	CASSVEGSSYEQYF	TGTGCCAGCAGCGTAGAAGGTAGCTCCTACGAGCAGTACTTC
TRBV2	NA	TRBD2	TRBJ2-3	CASSEAGGPSGRKVDTQYF	TGTGCCAGCAGTGAAGCGGGGGGTCCTAGCGGGAGAAAAGTAGATACGCAGTATTTT
TRBV30	once	TRBD1	TRBJ1-2	CAWGGQGLIGYTF	TGTGCCTGGGGGGGACAGGGTCTTATTGGCTACACCTTC
TRBV4-1	once	TRBD2	TRBJ2-7	CASSQDSGRMYEQYF	TGCGCCAGCAGCCAAGACAGCGGGAGGATGTACGAGCAGTACTTC
TRBV6-1	NA	TRBD1	TRBJ2-7	CASSAGQESSYEQYF	TGTGCCAGCAGTGCCGGACAGGAGAGCTCCTACGAGCAGTACTTC
TRBV11-2	NA	NA	TRBJ2-5	CASSDRLRQETQYF	TGTGCCAGCAGCGACAGACTGAGGCAAGAGACCCAGTACTTC
TRBV29-1	NA	TRBD1	TRBJ2-3	CSLAPQGADTQYF	TGCAGCCTTGCACCCCAGGGGGCAGATACGCAGTATTTT
TRBV7-9	NA	NA	TRBJ2-7	CASSWPGRNYEQYF	TGTGCCAGCAGCTGGCCGGGACGAAATTACGAGCAGTACTTC
TRBV6-5	NA	TRBD2	TRBJ2-2	CASSYSWSSGTGELFF	TGTGCCAGCAGTTACTCGTGGTCTAGCGGAACCGGGGAGCTGTTTTTT
TRBV18	NA	NA	TRBJ2-1	CASSPRAGKNNEQFF	TGTGCCAGCTCACCACGGGCGGGAAAAAACAATGAGCAGTTCTTC
TRBV9	NA	NA	TRBJ2-1	CASSPRSSYNEQFF	TGTGCCAGCAGCCCCCGCAGCTCCTACAATGAGCAGTTCTTC
TRBV7-3	NA	TRBD1	TRBJ1-2	CASSSRPGTVNDYTF	TGTGCCAGCAGCTCAAGGCCGGGGACAGTCAACGACTACACCTTC
TRBV10-3	NA	NA	TRBJ2-6	CAATGGGFLLSGANVLTF	TGTGCCGCCACAGGGGGGGGATTTCTCTTATCTGGGGCCAACGTCCTGACTTTC
TRBV4-1	NA	NA	TRBJ2-7	CASSQVGAGGEQYF	TGCGCCAGCAGCCAAGTCGGGGCGGGTGGCGAGCAGTACTTC
TRBV27	NA	NA	TRBJ2-7	CASSPAPRRVRGSYEQYF	TGTGCCAGCAGTCCAGCGCCGCGACGGGTTCGGGGCTCCTACGAGCAGTACTTC
TRBV19	NA	TRBD2	TRBJ2-1	CASSPKEGLAGPSLYNEQFF	TGTGCCAGTAGTCCGAAAGAGGGACTAGCGGGGCCGTCTCTATACAATGAGCAGTTCTTC
TRBV5-1	NA	TRBD1	TRBJ1-2	CASSLAFRSGGGYGYTF	TGCGCCAGCAGCTTGGCCTTTCGATCAGGGGGCGGCTATGGCTACACCTTC
TRBV5-1	NA	TRBD1	TRBJ2-6	CASSHDRAGANVLTF	TGCGCCAGCAGCCATGACAGGGCTGGGGCCAACGTCCTGACTTTC
TRBV5-4	NA	TRBD2	TRBJ2-7	CASSLWGGSSYEQYF	TGTGCCAGCAGCTTGTGGGGGGGGAGCTCCTACGAGCAGTACTTC
TRBV6-5	NA	NA	TRBJ1-3	CASSLDSSSGNTIYF	TGTGCCAGCAGCCTCGACAGTAGCTCTGGAAACACCATATATTTT